The next 4 T cell receptor beta chains were all read from a single sample in a study of blood T cell repertoires in COVID-19. Using immunoSEQ multiplex PCR, the repertoire was profiled, and TCRdb retains in-frame clones only, with some absent. This table has about 260,000 clones, around nine tenths appearing once. The sequenced material came from peripheral blood. The receptor source for this set is a woman aged 55-69 years with COVID-19, enrolled during active disease.

This clone was seen a single time. The sample holds other DNA sequences that translate to the same CDR3. V usage is TRBV18 and J usage is TRBJ2-5; the match to TRBD2 covers 11 bases. The length of the CDR3 is 14 residues. Germline V gives CDR1 KGHSH, CDR2 LQKENI. The V gene end was trimmed by 6 bases and the J gene end by 2 bases; junction bases not matched to a gene: 2. CDR3 nucleotides: TGTGCCAGCTCTCGGACTAGCGGGCAAGAGACCCAGTACTTC. This gives the protein CASSRTSGQETQYF.

The V and J genes are TRBV24-1 and TRBJ1-2; 7 bases are a match to TRBD1. The CDR3 extends over 13 amino acids. The ends lost 4 bases at V and 6 bases at J; junction bases unmatched: 4. CDR1 and CDR2 (germline): KGHDR, SFDVKD. CDR3 nucleotides: TGTGCCACCAGTGACAGGACAGGAAATGGCTACACCTTC. It specifies CATSDRTGNGYTF.

Note on this clone: The sample holds other DNA sequences that translate to the same CDR3. The gene calls are TRBV18 and TRBJ1-1, with 8 positions matching TRBD1. The CDR3 sequence is 14 residues long. V was clipped by 3 bases and J by 2 bases; unmatched bases: 2. CDR1 and CDR2 (germline): KGHSH, LQKENI. The CDR3 sequence: CASSPGQGNTEAFF. The DNA of the CDR3 is TGTGCCAGCTCACCCGGACAGGGTAACACTGAAGCTTTCTTT. Together with reference TRBV18 and TRBJ1-1, the CDR3 gives the full variable domain: NAGVMQNPRHLVRRRGQEARLRCSPMKGHSHVYWYRQLPEEGLKFMVYLQKENIIDESGMPKERFSAEFPKEGPSILRIQQVVRGDSAAYFCASSPGQGNTEAFFGQGTRLTVV.

This chain joins TRBV2 and TRBJ2-5; TRBD2 agrees at 14 bases. V trimming: 2 bases; J trimming: 1 base; junction bases outside the gene matches: 6. Per germline, CDR1 SNHLY and CDR2 FYNNEI. The length of the CDR3 is 18 residues. The chain's CDR3 is CASSEPGTSGSFQETQYF. CDR3 bases: TGTGCCAGCAGTGAACCCGGGACTAGCGGGAGTTTCCAAGAGACCCAGTACTTC. Together with reference TRBV2 and TRBJ2-5, the CDR3 gives the full variable domain: EPEVTQTPSHQVTQMGQEVILRCVPISNHLYFYWYRQILGQKVEFLVSFYNNEISEKSEIFDDQFSVERPDGSNFTLKIRSTKLEDSAMYFCASSEPGTSGSFQETQYFGPGTRLLVL.